This entry is about one TCR beta chain. In the original analysis: The authors estimated nucleated cell counts from reference gene primer amplification. Profiled with immunoSEQ multiplex PCR; TCRdb holds only in-frame clones, not every one. V and J calls and clone size are as listed in that table; D and trimming were resolved from the DNA. This sample has roughly 63,000 clones, with 89% found just once. These data belong to a study of blood T cell repertoires in COVID-19. Study in general: The United States, Italy and Spain were the sources of the acute and convalescent COVID-19 samples.

The germline V and J ends were trimmed by 4 bases and 11 bases, with 20 bases remaining between them. This CDR3 region has 14 residues. The germline V gene encodes CDR1 MNHEY and CDR2 SVGAGI. This chain joins TRBV6-5 and TRBJ1-2, with a possible D match to TRBD1 (5 bases). This TCR was recovered from a man between 45 and 60 years old with active COVID-19. Sequencing was carried out using peripheral blood. The CDR3 nucleotides are TGTGCCAGCAGTTCAGGTGTCCGGTTGGGGGGGTACACCTTC. Its translation is CASSSGVRLGGYTF.